Listed below are T cell receptor beta chains from one sample, sequenced in a study of control samples from healthy donors and cancer patients. Libraries were prepared by immunoSEQ multiplex PCR; TCRdb keeps only in-frame clonotypes and omits some of them. This table has around 130,000 clones, about 88% appearing once. The sequencing sample was made of blood. Receptors originate from a man aged 45-60 years in good health. Both conserved end residues are part of each CDR3. The D gene is left open where the match is weak. Clone size is not always given. Where it is, it says once, few, many or a class for expanded clones.

J | size | V | length | D | DNA | CDR3
TRBJ1-6 | NA | TRBV27 | 14 | NA | TGTGCCAGCAGTCGCGATAGGGGGTCATCACCCCTCCACTTT | CASSRDRGSSPLHF
TRBJ2-7 | NA | TRBV11-2 | 14 | TRBD2 | TGTGCCAGCAGCTTCCCGGGGGGAGGGGCCGCGCAGTACTTC | CASSFPGGGAAQYF
TRBJ1-3 | NA | TRBV6-5 | 16 | TRBD1 | TGTGCCAGCAGTTACTTGACAGGGCTGTCTGGAAACACCATATATTTT | CASSYLTGLSGNTIYF
TRBJ2-7 | NA | TRBV19 | 17 | TRBD1 | TGTGCCAGTAGTATATTCGCCGGGACAGGGAGCTCCTACGAGCAGTACTTC | CASSIFAGTGSSYEQYF
TRBJ2-5 | NA | TRBV11-1 | 15 | NA | TGTGCCAGCAGTCCTTCCGGGACGAGCCAAGAGACCCAGTACTTC | CASSPSGTSQETQYF
TRBJ2-2 | NA | TRBV5-1 | 13 | NA | TGCGCCAGCAGCTTGGTTCCTGGGGGGGAGCTGTTTTTT | CASSLVPGGELFF
TRBJ1-1 | NA | TRBV30 | 11 | NA | TGTGCCTCCTCTTCCGGGACAGAAGCTTTCTTT | CASSSGTEAFF
TRBJ1-2 | NA | TRBV15 | 13 | TRBD1 | TGTGCCACCAGCGGGGGACAGAACTATGGCTACACCTTC | CATSGGQNYGYTF
TRBJ1-5 | NA | TRBV6-5 | 13 | NA | TGTGCCAGAAAGGCAGGGCACGAACAGCCCCAGCATTTT | CARKAGHEQPQHF
TRBJ1-2 | NA | TRBV19 | 13 | NA | TGTGCCAGTAGTATACAGCTAAACTATGGCTACACCTTC | CASSIQLNYGYTF
TRBJ2-5 | few | TRBV4-1 | 12 | NA | TGCGCCAGCAGTCCGCTAGGGGGGACCCAGTACTTC | CASSPLGGTQYF
TRBJ2-5 | NA | TRBV5-1 | 15 | NA | TGCGCCAGCAGCTTGGTGGGAGCGTTACAAGAGACCCAGTACTTC | CASSLVGALQETQYF
TRBJ1-1 | NA | TRBV30 | 11 | NA | TGTGCCAGACAGAAAAACACTGAAGCTTTCTTT | CARQKNTEAFF
TRBJ2-3 | NA | TRBV24-1 | 20 | TRBD2 | TGTGCCACCAGTGAGCCCGTCACTAGCGGGGGGGCCTGGAGCACAGATACGCAGTATTTT | CATSEPVTSGGAWSTDTQYF
TRBJ1-2 | NA | TRBV30 | 12 | NA | TGTGCCTGGACAGGGGATGCCTATGGCTACACCTTC | CAWTGDAYGYTF
TRBJ1-6 | NA | TRBV6-5 | 15 | NA | TGTGCCAGCAGTTACGGGGAATCCTATAATTCACCCCTCCACTTT | CASSYGESYNSPLHF
TRBJ2-7 | NA | TRBV5-4 | 13 | NA | TGTGCCAGCACCCCCGGGCACGGGGGCGAGCAGTACTTC | CASTPGHGGEQYF
TRBJ2-1 | once | TRBV5-1 | 15 | TRBD2 | TGCGCCAGCACTCTCCGAGCGGGGGGGCTCAATGAGCAGTTCTTC | CASTLRAGGLNEQFF
TRBJ2-5 | NA | TRBV28 | 19 | TRBD2 | TGTGCCAGCAGTTTCCCCCGGAGGGTAGCGGGCCTGTACCAAGAGACCCAGTACTTC | CASSFPRRVAGLYQETQYF
TRBJ1-2 | NA | TRBV25-1 | 17 | TRBD1 | TGTGCCAGCAGTGAATCGGTCCGGGACAGTCCATACTATGGCTACACCTTC | CASSESVRDSPYYGYTF
TRBJ1-4 | NA | TRBV6-5 | 14 | NA | TGTGCCAGCAGCCCCGACGGACTTCGTGAAAAACTGTTTTTT | CASSPDGLREKLFF
TRBJ1-1 | NA | TRBV7-2 | 15 | TRBD1 | TGTGCCAGCAGCTTCAGGGGGTCCTCGAACACTGAAGCTTTCTTT | CASSFRGSSNTEAFF
TRBJ2-6 | NA | TRBV5-8 | 15 | NA | TGTGCCAGCAGCCCCCAGGGACCTGGGGCCAACGTCCTGACTTTC | CASSPQGPGANVLTF
TRBJ2-7 | NA | TRBV10-3 | 15 | TRBD2 | TGTGCCATCAGTGAAGGGCGGGGGGGCGTTTACGAGCAGTACTTC | CAISEGRGGVYEQYF
TRBJ1-2 | NA | TRBV6-5 | 13 | NA | TGTGCCAGCAGTTACGTCGCAAACTATGGCTACACCTTC | CASSYVANYGYTF
TRBJ2-7 | NA | TRBV11-1 | 13 | NA | TGTGCCAGCAGCGCCGACAGGACCTACGAGCAGTACTTC | CASSADRTYEQYF
TRBJ2-2 | NA | TRBV7-6 | 16 | NA | TGTGCCAGCAGCTTATTCCGGGGGGCGGACACCGGGGAGCTGTTTTTT | CASSLFRGADTGELFF
TRBJ2-7 | NA | TRBV22-1 | 24 | NA | NA | CPGSAQHTFFPARVWARGSYEQYF
TRBJ2-2 | once | TRBV9 | 17 | NA | TGTGCCAGCAGCGCAAATTGGGGCGAGGCGAACACCGGGGAGCTGTTTTTT | CASSANWGEANTGELFF
TRBJ2-3 | NA | TRBV24-1 | 15 | NA | TGTGCCACCAGTGATTTGGGGTCTAGCACAGATACGCAGTATTTT | CATSDLGSSTDTQYF
TRBJ1-4 | NA | TRBV7-9 | 15 | TRBD1 | TGTGCCAGCAGCTCTACACAGGGGGCGCGTGAAAAACTGTTTTTT | CASSSTQGAREKLFF
TRBJ2-1 | few | TRBV11-2 | 12 | NA | TGTGCCAGCAGCACCGCCGGCAATGAGCAGTTCTTC | CASSTAGNEQFF
TRBJ2-7 | NA | TRBV4-2 | 17 | TRBD2 | TGTGCCAGCAGCCAAGGGACCCGAGGGACTACTTTCTACGAGCAGTACTTC | CASSQGTRGTTFYEQYF
TRBJ1-1 | few | TRBV6-5 | 13 | NA | TGTGCCAGTCCAGGCGGAATGAACACTGAAGCTTTCTTT | CASPGGMNTEAFF
TRBJ1-5 | NA | TRBV6-1 | 15 | TRBD1 | TGTGCCAGCAGTGAATATCAGACAGGGACATTGTCCCAGCATTTT | CASSEYQTGTLSQHF
TRBJ2-1 | NA | TRBV5-4 | 16 | NA | TGTGCCAGCAGCCCTCCGGGACCGCGGAAGTACAATGAGCAGTTCTTC | CASSPPGPRKYNEQFF
TRBJ2-5 | once | TRBV30 | 11 | NA | TGTGCCTGGAGACTGGGGGAGACCCAGTACTTC | CAWRLGETQYF
TRBJ1-1 | NA | TRBV2 | 16 | TRBD1 | TGTGCCAGCAGCACACCTGGGACAGACATGAACACTGAAGCTTTCTTT | CASSTPGTDMNTEAFF
TRBJ1-1 | NA | TRBV11-2 | 13 | NA | TGTGCCAGCAGCACCACGGACCTCCGGGGCGCTTTCTTT | CASSTTDLRGAFF
TRBJ1-1 | few | TRBV27 | 14 | NA | TGTGCCAGCAGTTTGAGGACAGACGGAACTGAAGCTTTCTTT | CASSLRTDGTEAFF
TRBJ1-1 | NA | TRBV9 | 15 | NA | TGTGCCAGCAGCGTAGCTATCGGGGTGGGCACTGAAGCTTTCTTT | CASSVAIGVGTEAFF
TRBJ1-1 | NA | TRBV7-3 | 13 | NA | TGTGCCAGCAGTCAGATGGAGAACACTGAAGCTTTCTTT | CASSQMENTEAFF
TRBJ1-2 | NA | TRBV28 | 14 | NA | TGTGCCAGCAGTTCCGTTCGGACACTCTTGGGCTACACCTTC | CASSSVRTLLGYTF
TRBJ1-1 | NA | TRBV30 | 15 | NA | TGTGCCTGGAGACCCCGGGAGGGGGTCTTTCACCCGGCTTTCTTT | CAWRPREGVFHPAFF
TRBJ2-5 | NA | TRBV2 | 15 | NA | TGTGCCAGCAGACCGGGACAAACCGTCCAAGAGACCCAGTACTTC | CASRPGQTVQETQYF